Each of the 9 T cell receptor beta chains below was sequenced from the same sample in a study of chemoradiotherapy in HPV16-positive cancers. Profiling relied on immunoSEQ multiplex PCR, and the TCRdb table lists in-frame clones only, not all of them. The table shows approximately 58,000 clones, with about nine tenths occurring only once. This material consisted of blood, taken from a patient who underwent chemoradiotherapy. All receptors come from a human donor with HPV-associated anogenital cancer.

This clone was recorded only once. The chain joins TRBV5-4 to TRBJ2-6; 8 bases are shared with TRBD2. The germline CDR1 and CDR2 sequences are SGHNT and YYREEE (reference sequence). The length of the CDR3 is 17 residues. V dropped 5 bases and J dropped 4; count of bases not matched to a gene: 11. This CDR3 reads CASRPGLAGPGANVLTF. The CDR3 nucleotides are TGTGCCAGCAGGCCGGGGCTAGCGGGTCCAGGGGCCAACGTCCTGACTTTC. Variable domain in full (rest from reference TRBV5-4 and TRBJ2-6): ETGVTQSPTHLIKTRGQQVTLRCSSQSGHNTVSWYQQALGQGPQFIFQYYREEENGRGNFPPRFSGLQFPNYSSELNVNALELDDSALYLCASRPGLAGPGANVLTFGAGSRLTVL.

Written as DNA, the CDR3 is TGTGCCATCAGTGAGTCGGGTCAGCCCCAGCATTTT. Encoded protein: CAISESGQPQHF. The rearrangement uses TRBV10-3 and TRBJ1-5; D is unresolved. V gave up 0 bases and J gave up 6 bases, with 3 bases separating them. The CDR3 spans 12 residues. CDR1 is ENHRY, CDR2 SYGVKD, per germline.

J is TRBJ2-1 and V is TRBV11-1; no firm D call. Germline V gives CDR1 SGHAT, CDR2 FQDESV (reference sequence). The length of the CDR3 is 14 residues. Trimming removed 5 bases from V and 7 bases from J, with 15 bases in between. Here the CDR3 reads CASSGVRGRNEQFF. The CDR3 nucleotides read TGTGCCAGCAGCGGGGTGAGAGGACGGAATGAGCAGTTCTTC.

The CDR3 sequence is CASSDSGLGEETQYF. DNA of the CDR3: TGCGCCAGCAGTGATTCCGGACTAGGGGAGGAGACCCAGTACTTC. The chain joins TRBV10-2 to TRBJ2-5; 7 positions agree with TRBD2. In germline, CDR1 is WSHSY, CDR2 SAAADI. The CDR3 covers 15 residues. J was trimmed by 5 bases and V by 3 bases; bases with no gene match: 9.

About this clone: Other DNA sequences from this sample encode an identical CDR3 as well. The CDR3 nucleotides read TGTGCCAGCAGCTTGGAGGGACATCAGCCCCAGCATTTT. As protein: CASSLEGHQPQHF. V gene TRBV5-5 combines with J gene TRBJ1-5; possible D gene TRBD1, 5 bases. This CDR3 is built from 13 residues. Germline CDR1 reads SGHKS; CDR2 reads YYEKEE (reference sequence). Trimming cost V 0 bases and J 5 bases, with 6 bases left between them. The full variable domain, completed using reference TRBV5-5 and TRBJ1-5, is DAGVTQSPTHLIKTRGQQVTLRCSPISGHKSVSWYQQVLGQGPQFIFQYYEKEERGRGNFPDRFSARQFPNYSSELNVNALLLGDSALYLCASSLEGHQPQHFGDGTRLSIL.

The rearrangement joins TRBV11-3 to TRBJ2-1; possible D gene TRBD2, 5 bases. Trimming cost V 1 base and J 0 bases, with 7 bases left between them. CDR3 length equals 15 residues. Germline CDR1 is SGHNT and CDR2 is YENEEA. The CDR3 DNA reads TGTGCCAGCAGCTTAGTACGGGGCTCCTACAATGAGCAGTTCTTC. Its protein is CASSLVRGSYNEQFF.

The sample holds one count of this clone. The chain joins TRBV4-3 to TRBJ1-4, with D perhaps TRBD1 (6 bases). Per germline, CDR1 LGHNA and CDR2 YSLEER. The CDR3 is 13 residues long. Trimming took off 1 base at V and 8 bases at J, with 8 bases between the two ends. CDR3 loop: CASSQGRGEKLFF. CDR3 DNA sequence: TGCGCCAGCAGCCAAGGAAGGGGGGAAAAACTGTTTTTT.

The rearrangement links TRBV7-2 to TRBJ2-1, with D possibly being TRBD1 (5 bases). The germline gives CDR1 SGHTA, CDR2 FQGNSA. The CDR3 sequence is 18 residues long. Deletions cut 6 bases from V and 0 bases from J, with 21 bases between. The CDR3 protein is CASSWTYSFSSSYNEQFF. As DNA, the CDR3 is TGTGCCAGCAGTTGGACATATTCATTTTCCAGCTCCTACAATGAGCAGTTCTTC.

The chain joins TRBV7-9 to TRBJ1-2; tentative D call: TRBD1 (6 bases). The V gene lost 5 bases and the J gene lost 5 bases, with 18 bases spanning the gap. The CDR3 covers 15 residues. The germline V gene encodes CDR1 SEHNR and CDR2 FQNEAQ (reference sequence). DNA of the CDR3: TGTGCCAGCAGCCCGGGGGCCAGGGCGGGATATGGCTACACCTTC. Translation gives CASSPGARAGYGYTF.